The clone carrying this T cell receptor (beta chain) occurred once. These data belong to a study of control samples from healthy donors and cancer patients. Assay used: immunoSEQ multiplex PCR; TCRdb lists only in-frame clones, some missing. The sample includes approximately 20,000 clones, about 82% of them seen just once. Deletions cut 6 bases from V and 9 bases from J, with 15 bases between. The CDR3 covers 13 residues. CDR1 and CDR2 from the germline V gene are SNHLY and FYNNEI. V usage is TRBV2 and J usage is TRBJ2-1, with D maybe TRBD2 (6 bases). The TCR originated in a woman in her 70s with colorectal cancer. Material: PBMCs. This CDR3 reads CASSSDLGGEQFF. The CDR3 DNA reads TGTGCCAGCAGCTCCGACCTGGGAGGTGAGCAGTTCTTC.